The clone carrying this T cell receptor (beta chain) was seen a few times. Its antigen is as yet unknown. Trimming took off 6 bases at V and 7 bases at J, with 16 bases between the two ends. The CDR3 loop spans 13 amino acids. The germline gives CDR1 KGHSH, CDR2 LQKENI. Time point in this sample: patch test 2, 6 weeks after DPC sensitization. Treatment in this sample: therapeutic diphenylcyclopropenone sensitization with weekly scalp DPC. This sample is drawn from a study of human T cells and chemical hapten exposure. About the study: Predominantly women, the patients had alopecia areata, totalis or universalis. TCR yields per sample varied mostly from small pooled library volume differences. Whole-study findings and limits: No alteration of TCRs above 1 in 1000 frequency was seen with DPC sensitization.

TCRdb ran MiXCR on the RACE reads and lists one entry per CDR3 protein. In the table there are about 140,000 distinct CDR3 sequences, approximately 12% of which are singletons. Sequencing was performed on whole blood, taken in connection with sensitization to the hapten diphenylcyclopropenone (DPC). The chain uses TRBV18 and TRBJ2-7; tentative D call: TRBD2 (6 bases). This TCR was recovered from a woman aged 45-65 years with alopecia areata. Some clones in this sample may be carry-over from other donors' samples. The chain's CDR3 is CASSGGGAVEQYF. Written as DNA, the CDR3 is TGTGCCAGCTCGGGGGGAGGAGCGGTGGAGCAGTACTTC. The full variable domain, its missing parts supplied by reference TRBV18 and TRBJ2-7, is NAGVMQNPRHLVRRRGQEARLRCSPMKGHSHVYWYRQLPEEGLKFMVYLQKENIIDESGMPKERFSAEFPKEGPSILRIQQVVRGDSAAYFCASSGGGAVEQYFGPGTRLTVT.